Listed below are T cell receptor beta chains from one sample, sequenced in a study of metastatic and nonmetastatic thyroid tumors. TCRdb re-called clones from the PCR reads using MiXCR. The table shows 36,000 or so clones, with about 30% occurring only once. Sequences were obtained from tumor tissue. All receptors come from a female donor with papillary thyroid cancer or a benign thyroid nodule (not recorded which). Some clones in this sample may be carry-over from other donors' samples. Each CDR3 is given with its conserved first and last residue. A D gene is named only where the DNA matches it firmly. For some rows the clone size is stated as once, few or many, or as a class when expanded; others skip it.

j_call	d_call	cdr3_length	v_call	clone_size	cdr3_nt	cdr3_aa
TRBJ2-5	.	12	TRBV6-1	few	TGTGCCAGCAGTTTGGTGGAAGAGACCCAGTACTTC	CASSLVEETQYF
TRBJ2-7	TRBD2	15	TRBV11-2	once	TGTGCCAGCAGCCCCAGCGGGGGGAGCCCCTACGAGCAGTACTTC	CASSPSGGSPYEQYF
TRBJ2-7	TRBD1	14	TRBV12-3/TRBV12-4	.	TGTGCCAGCAGTGACACCGGGACAGGGACGGAGCAGTACTTC	CASSDTGTGTEQYF
TRBJ1-1	TRBD1	13	TRBV19	few	TGTGCCAGTGAAGACAGGGGTAACACTGAAGCTTTCTTT	CASEDRGNTEAFF
TRBJ2-5	.	14	TRBV27	few	TGTGCCAGCACTCCACCGGGGGGCGGAGAGACCCAGTACTTC	CASTPPGGGETQYF
TRBJ2-1	TRBD2	13	TRBV6-1	many	TGTGCCAGCAGGTTGCGGGAGGGAGGTGAGCAGTTCTTC	CASRLREGGEQFF
TRBJ2-6	.	15	TRBV6-1	few	TGTGCCAGCAGTGAAAGGCTCTCTGGGGCCAACGTCCTGACTTTC	CASSERLSGANVLTF
TRBJ1-2	TRBD1	15	TRBV5-1	.	TGCGCCAGCAGCTTGAAGCCAGGGGGCGACTATGGCTACACCTTC	CASSLKPGGDYGYTF
TRBJ2-7	TRBD1	11	TRBV10-1	few	TGCGCCAGCAGGGACAGGGACGAGCAGTACTTC	CASRDRDEQYF
TRBJ2-1	.	15	TRBV6-1	.	TGTGCCAGCAGTGAAGCGCCTGGCTACTACAATGAGCAGTTCTTC	CASSEAPGYYNEQFF
TRBJ1-4	TRBD1	15	TRBV28	few	TGTGCCAGCAGTTATGGACAGGGTGGTAATGAAAAACTGTTTTTT	CASSYGQGGNEKLFF
TRBJ2-6	.	14	TRBV6-1	.	TGTGCCAGCAAATGGAGCTCTGGGGCCAACGTCCTGACTTTC	CASKWSSGANVLTF